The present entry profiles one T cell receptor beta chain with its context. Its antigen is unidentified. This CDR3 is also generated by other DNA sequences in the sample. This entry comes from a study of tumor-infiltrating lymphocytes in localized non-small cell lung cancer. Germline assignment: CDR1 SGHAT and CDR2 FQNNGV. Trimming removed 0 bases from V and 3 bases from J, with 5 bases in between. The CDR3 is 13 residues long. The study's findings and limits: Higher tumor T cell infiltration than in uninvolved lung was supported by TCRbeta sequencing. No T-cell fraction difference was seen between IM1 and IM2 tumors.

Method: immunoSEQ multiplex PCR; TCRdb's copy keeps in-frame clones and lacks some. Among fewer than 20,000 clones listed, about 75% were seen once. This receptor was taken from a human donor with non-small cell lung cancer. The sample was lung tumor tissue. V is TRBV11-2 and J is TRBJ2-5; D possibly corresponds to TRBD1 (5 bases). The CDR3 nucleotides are TGTGCCAGCAGCTTAGACAGGGAAGAGACCCAGTACTTC. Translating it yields CASSLDREETQYF.